The 31 T cell receptor beta chains listed next were all sequenced from one sample in a study of T cell repertoires in cytomegalovirus infection. Each CDR3 protein is one row after TCRdb ran MiXCR on the reads. The sample lists around 710,000 distinct CDR3 sequences; about 28% were seen once. These receptors have no identified antigens. The material was cultured CD8+ T cells from PBMCs, obtained from culture after CMV antigen stimulation. Receptors originate from a human donor in good health (CMV status not recorded). Some clones in this sample may be carry-over from other donors' samples.

The chain employs TRBV11-2 and TRBJ2-3; no reliable D call. The CDR3 contains 15 residues. Between the trimmed V and J ends, which lost 0 bases and 6 bases, there was a span of 13 bases. Germline CDR1 reads SGHAT; CDR2 reads FQNNGV. As DNA, the CDR3 is TGTGCCAGCAGCTTAGAGGGCACGGGTGAGGATACGCAGTATTTT. Its protein product is CASSLEGTGEDTQYF.

The J gene is TRBJ2-3, the V gene TRBV24-1, with 10 bases fitting TRBD1. The CDR3 has 17 amino acids. Germline trimming cut 5 bases from V and 4 bases from J; bases unmatched to any gene: 11. Germline CDR1 reads KGHDR; CDR2 reads SFDVKD. CDR3 sequence reads: CATSAGTGAPSADTQYF. In DNA, the CDR3 is TGTGCCACCAGTGCGGGGACAGGGGCGCCGAGTGCAGATACGCAGTATTTT.

This clonotype was seen a few times. This chain uses TRBV27 with TRBJ1-6; D is ambiguous. This CDR3 spans 14 amino acids. The V gene's germline CDR1 is MNHEY and CDR2 SMNVEV (reference sequence). The V gene lost 6 bases and the J gene lost 3 bases, with 9 bases spanning the gap. In DNA form, the CDR3 reads TGTGCCAGCAGCCTAAAGATCTATAATTCACCCCTCCACTTT. Its translation is CASSLKIYNSPLHF.

This clonotype was observed a few times. V and J are TRBV4-1 and TRBJ1-2, with unresolved D. V gave up 0 bases and J gave up 0 bases, with 8 bases separating them. The CDR3 is 15 residues long. Germline-derived CDR1 and CDR2 are MGHRA and YSYEKL. Here the CDR3 reads CASSQELGANYGYTF. CDR3 DNA: TGCGCCAGCAGCCAAGAACTTGGAGCTAACTATGGCTACACCTTC.

The chain has TRBV11-2 and TRBJ1-4; D uncertain. V was cut by 3 bases and J by 8 bases, with 10 bases left in between. Germline V CDR1 and CDR2: SGHAT, FQNNGV. This CDR3 has 13 amino acids. The CDR3 protein is CASSFASGEKLFF. As DNA, the CDR3 is TGTGCCAGCAGCTTCGCCAGCGGCGAAAAACTGTTTTTT.

There are a few counts of this clonotype. The chain has TRBV13 and TRBJ1-2; D may be TRBD1 (6 bases). Germline V lookup: CDR1 PRHDT, CDR2 FYEKMQ (reference sequence). The CDR3 runs to 16 residues. V was cut by 1 base and J by 4 bases, with 16 bases left in between. This CDR3 reads CASSLEGNRATYGYTF. CDR3 nucleotide sequence: TGTGCCAGCAGCTTAGAGGGGAACAGGGCCACCTATGGCTACACCTTC.

Points on this clonotype: At one boundary the junction diverges from the germline segment, which might be a read error. The chain is built from TRBV6-8 and TRBJ2-1; TRBD2 agrees at 15 bases. This CDR3 comprises 17 residues. Germline CDR1 MNHGY, CDR2 SAAAGT. The CDR3 loop reads CASSSGTSGGLYNELFF. The CDR3 DNA follows: TGTGCCAGCAGCTCTGGGACTAGCGGGGGGCTCTACAATGAGCTGTTCTTC.

This clonotype was observed a few times. This rearrangement joins TRBV12-3 or TRBV12-4 to TRBJ2-5; D unclear. Trimming cost V 3 bases and J 3 bases, with 8 bases left between them. This CDR3 comprises 13 residues. The CDR3 here is CASSFTPKETQYF. In nucleotides, the CDR3 is TGTGCCAGCAGTTTCACTCCAAAAGAGACCCAGTACTTC.

This chain uses TRBV15 with TRBJ2-1; D unclear. Germline V gene data show CDR1 as LNHNV and CDR2 as YYDKDF (reference sequence). CDR3 length: 13 residues. Between the trimmed V and J ends, which lost 3 bases and 5 bases, there was a span of 8 bases. This CDR3 reads CATSRFPNNEQFF. The CDR3 nucleotides read TGTGCCACCAGCAGGTTTCCCAACAATGAGCAGTTCTTC.

V usage is TRBV6-6 and J usage is TRBJ2-1, with 9 bases identical to TRBD2. With 2 bases clipped from V and 2 bases from J, the junction kept 7 bases outside the gene matches. Germline V gene data show CDR1 as MNHNY and CDR2 as SVGAGI (reference sequence). CDR3 length: 17 amino acids. For the CDR3, the DNA is TGTGCCAGCAGTTACCCCCAGCGGGGGGTAGCCTACAATGAGCAGTTCTTC. This translates into CASSYPQRGVAYNEQFF.

The rearrangement links TRBV19 to TRBJ2-5, with 7 bases aligning to TRBD1. V gave up 2 bases and J gave up 2 bases; unmatched junction bases: 5. Germline V gives CDR1 LNHDA, CDR2 SQIVND (reference sequence). The CDR3 totals 15 residues. CDR3 in DNA: TGTGCCAGTAGTATATCCGGGACAGAACAAGAGACCCAGTACTTC. Amino acids: CASSISGTEQETQYF. The full variable domain, in which reference TRBV19 and TRBJ2-5 provide the parts outside the CDR3, is DGGITQSPKYLFRKEGQNVTLSCEQNLNHDAMYWYRQDPGQGLRLIYYSQIVNDFQKGDIAEGYSVSREKKESFPLTVTSAQKNPTAFYLCASSISGTEQETQYFGPGTRLLVL.

This clonotype was found a few times. V gene TRBV6-2 or TRBV6-3 combines with J gene TRBJ2-1; D may be TRBD1 (5 bases). The germline V gene has CDR1 MNHEY and CDR2 SVGEGT. V was clipped by 0 bases and J by 4 bases, with 13 bases between them. This CDR3 is 16 amino acids long. The CDR3 nucleotides read TGTGCCAGCAGTTACTCGGGGCCTGCCCCTTACAATGAGCAGTTCTTC. Translating gives CASSYSGPAPYNEQFF.

This clonotype was observed at least ten times. The rearrangement uses TRBV27 and TRBJ2-2; D is possibly TRBD1 (5 bases). V was pared by 0 bases and J by 5 bases, with 7 bases between. The CDR3 sequence is 14 residues long. Germline CDR1 is MNHEY and CDR2 is SMNVEV (reference sequence). The CDR3 protein is CASSLSPGTGELFF. CDR3 nucleotides: TGTGCCAGCAGTTTATCCCCAGGGACCGGGGAGCTGTTTTTT.

J is TRBJ2-7 and V is TRBV7-9; the D call may be TRBD1 or TRBD2 (5 bases each). There are 12 residues in the CDR3. Germline CDR1 is SEHNR and CDR2 is FQNEAQ (reference sequence). The V end lost 4 bases, the J end lost 5 bases, and 9 bases lay between the germline ends. The CDR3 sequence: CASSSGPHEQYV. CDR3 nucleotides: TGTGCCAGCAGCTCGGGACCACACGAGCAGTACGTC.

This clonotype was seen more than once but under ten times. V is TRBV27 and J is TRBJ2-7, with a possible D match to TRBD1 (6 bases). From germline, CDR1 is MNHEY and CDR2 SMNVEV (reference sequence). Between the trimmed V and J ends, which lost 4 bases and 4 bases, there was a span of 14 bases. CDR3 length equals 14 residues. This CDR3 is CASSSGHRDYEQYV. CDR3 bases: TGTGCCAGCAGTTCCGGGCACAGGGATTACGAGCAGTACGTC.

The table lists this clonotype with a few counts. The chain recombines TRBV6-1 with TRBJ2-4; no clear D. Germline lookup yields CDR1 MNHNS and CDR2 SASEGT. Trimming stripped 6 bases from V and 1 base from J, with 22 bases between. The CDR3 consists of 18 residues. The CDR3 sequence: CASSTGPASGPAKNIQYF. CDR3 sequence (DNA): TGTGCCAGCAGCACCGGGCCTGCCTCCGGACCGGCCAAAAACATTCAGTACTTC.

The V gene is TRBV5-1, the J gene TRBJ2-5; TRBD1 agrees at 7 bases. Trimming took 3 bases from V and 5 from J; bases not matched to a gene: 13. Germline-derived CDR1 and CDR2 are SGHRS and YFSETQ. This CDR3 contains 16 residues. The CDR3 protein is CASSSGDRVKGETQYF. The CDR3, as DNA: TGCGCCAGCAGCTCCGGAGACAGGGTTAAGGGCGAGACCCAGTACTTC.

The chain joins TRBV7-3 to TRBJ2-2; 8 nucleotides line up with TRBD1. Germline lookup yields CDR1 SGHTA and CDR2 FQGTGA. V lost 5 bases, J lost 3 bases, and 2 bases stayed unmatched. The CDR3 has 14 amino acids. This chain's CDR3 is CASSPGQDTGELFF. The CDR3 bases are TGTGCCAGCAGCCCGGGACAGGACACCGGGGAGCTGTTTTTT.

There are many counts of this clonotype. CDR3 in DNA: TGTGCCAGCAGCTTAGACCCCAGGTCGAGCGGGGGAGATACGCAGTATTTT. It translates to CASSLDPRSSGGDTQYF. J is TRBJ2-3 and V is TRBV7-2; 8 positions agree with TRBD2. The CDR3 totals 17 residues. The V and J ends lost 1 base and 5 bases, in that order; junction bases with no gene match: 11. Per the germline V gene, CDR1 is SGHTA and CDR2 is FQGNSA.

The genes are TRBV28 and TRBJ2-1, with D maybe TRBD1 (5 bases). V dropped 6 bases and J dropped 6 bases, with 9 bases sitting between them. Looked up from germline, CDR1 is MDHEN and CDR2 is SYDVKM. This CDR3 has 12 residues. The CDR3 nucleotides are TGTGCCAGCAGGTTCGACAGCAATGAGCAGTTCTTC. Translating gives CASRFDSNEQFF.

The chain combines TRBV7-6 with TRBJ2-1; the match to TRBD1 covers 7 bases. CDR3 size: 15 residues. V trimming: 5 bases; J trimming: 2 bases; junction bases outside the gene matches: 6. In germline, CDR1 is SGHVS, CDR2 FNYEAQ. The CDR3 protein is CASSNRDSPYNEQFF. Here the CDR3 DNA reads TGTGCCAGCAGCAACCGGGACAGCCCCTACAATGAGCAGTTCTTC.

The chain carries TRBV7-4 and TRBJ2-1, with TRBD1 matching 7 bases. The CDR3 consists of 16 residues. The V segment lost 5 bases and the J segment 9 bases; nucleotides outside the gene matches: 16. In germline, CDR1 is SGHVT, CDR2 SQSDAQ. CDR3 in amino acids: CASSPKLTGIAGEQFF. CDR3 coding DNA: TGTGCCAGCAGCCCAAAGCTGACAGGGATCGCGGGTGAGCAGTTCTTC.

The chain recombines TRBV2 with TRBJ1-1; D gene uncertain. The V and J ends lost 9 bases and 0 bases respectively, with 14 bases between them. Germline assignment: CDR1 SNHLY and CDR2 FYNNEI. This CDR3 contains 14 residues. This CDR3 reads CARPFGNMNTEAFF. The CDR3 DNA reads as TGTGCCAGGCCCTTTGGTAACATGAACACTGAAGCTTTCTTT.

The rearrangement joins TRBV5-5 to TRBJ1-6; 8 bases are shared with TRBD1. The CDR3 runs to 14 residues. The junction had 7 bases not matched to a gene; V was cut back by 4 bases and J by 10 bases. Per germline, CDR1 SGHKS and CDR2 YYEKEE (reference sequence). CDR3 loop: CASSDGQGQSPLHF. In DNA form, the CDR3 reads TGTGCCAGCAGCGACGGACAGGGCCAATCACCCCTCCACTTT.

This clonotype has a count of ten or more. CDR3 protein: CASSLVAGGVETQYF. Here the CDR3 DNA reads TGTGCCAGCAGCTTAGTTGCGGGGGGCGTAGAGACCCAGTACTTC. The V and J genes are TRBV7-2 and TRBJ2-5, with 8 positions matching TRBD2. The CDR3 runs 15 residues. With 1 base clipped from V and 4 bases from J, the junction kept 5 bases outside the gene matches. CDR1 and CDR2 from the germline V gene are SGHTA and FQGNSA.

This clonotype was seen only a few times. The rearrangement links TRBV6-5 to TRBJ2-2; a weak D match, TRBD2 (5 bases). Germline loops: CDR1 MNHEY, CDR2 SVGAGI. The CDR3 loop spans 18 amino acids. The ends were cut back, 0 bases at V and 1 base at J, with 15 bases in the middle. CDR3 protein: CASSYSASGILNTGELFF. The CDR3, as DNA: TGTGCCAGCAGTTACTCGGCTTCGGGAATCCTGAACACCGGGGAGCTGTTTTTT.

The chain is built from TRBV5-6 and TRBJ1-1; D perhaps matches TRBD1 (6 bases). V was trimmed by 4 bases and J by 6 bases, leaving 13 bases between them. The CDR3 loop spans 13 amino acids. Germline-derived CDR1 and CDR2 are SGHDT and YYEEEE. The CDR3, as DNA: TGTGCCAGCAGCCCGACAGGCCACCCTGAAGCTTTCTTT. Amino acids: CASSPTGHPEAFF.

The table lists this clonotype with many counts. The rearrangement joins TRBV7-8 to TRBJ1-5; D unresolved. Trimming stripped 1 base from V and 0 bases from J, with 13 bases between. Germline-derived CDR1 and CDR2 are SGHVS and FQNEAQ. This CDR3 comprises 17 residues. The CDR3 region has the DNA TGTGCCAGCAGCTTAGGGCAGAGTGGATATAGCAATCAGCCCCAGCATTTT. This sequence encodes CASSLGQSGYSNQPQHF.

This clonotype appeared a few times. The chain employs TRBV7-6 and TRBJ2-1, with TRBD2 matching over 10 bases. CDR3 length: 15 residues. Trimming took 1 base from V and 7 from J; bases not matched to a gene: 4. Germline lookup yields CDR1 SGHVS and CDR2 FNYEAQ. The CDR3 protein is CASSLGTSGWNEQFF. The DNA for the CDR3 is TGTGCCAGCAGCTTAGGGACTAGCGGTTGGAATGAGCAGTTCTTC.

At least ten counts were recorded for this clonotype. J is TRBJ2-7 and V is TRBV12-3 or TRBV12-4, with D perhaps TRBD2 (6 bases). The CDR3 consists of 15 residues. Deletions cut 7 bases from V and 2 bases from J, with 18 bases between. This chain's CDR3 is CASKSSDEDTYEQYF. CDR3 DNA sequence: TGTGCCAGCAAATCTAGCGACGAGGACACCTACGAGCAGTACTTC.

This clonotype was detected many times. The V gene is TRBV7-2, the J gene TRBJ1-2; D is unclear. The germline CDR1 and CDR2 sequences are SGHTA and FQGNSA. Deletions cut 3 bases from V and 0 bases from J, with 5 bases between. CDR3 length equals 13 residues. The CDR3 nucleotides are TGTGCCAGCAGCTTTATGACTAACTATGGCTACACCTTC. As protein: CASSFMTNYGYTF.